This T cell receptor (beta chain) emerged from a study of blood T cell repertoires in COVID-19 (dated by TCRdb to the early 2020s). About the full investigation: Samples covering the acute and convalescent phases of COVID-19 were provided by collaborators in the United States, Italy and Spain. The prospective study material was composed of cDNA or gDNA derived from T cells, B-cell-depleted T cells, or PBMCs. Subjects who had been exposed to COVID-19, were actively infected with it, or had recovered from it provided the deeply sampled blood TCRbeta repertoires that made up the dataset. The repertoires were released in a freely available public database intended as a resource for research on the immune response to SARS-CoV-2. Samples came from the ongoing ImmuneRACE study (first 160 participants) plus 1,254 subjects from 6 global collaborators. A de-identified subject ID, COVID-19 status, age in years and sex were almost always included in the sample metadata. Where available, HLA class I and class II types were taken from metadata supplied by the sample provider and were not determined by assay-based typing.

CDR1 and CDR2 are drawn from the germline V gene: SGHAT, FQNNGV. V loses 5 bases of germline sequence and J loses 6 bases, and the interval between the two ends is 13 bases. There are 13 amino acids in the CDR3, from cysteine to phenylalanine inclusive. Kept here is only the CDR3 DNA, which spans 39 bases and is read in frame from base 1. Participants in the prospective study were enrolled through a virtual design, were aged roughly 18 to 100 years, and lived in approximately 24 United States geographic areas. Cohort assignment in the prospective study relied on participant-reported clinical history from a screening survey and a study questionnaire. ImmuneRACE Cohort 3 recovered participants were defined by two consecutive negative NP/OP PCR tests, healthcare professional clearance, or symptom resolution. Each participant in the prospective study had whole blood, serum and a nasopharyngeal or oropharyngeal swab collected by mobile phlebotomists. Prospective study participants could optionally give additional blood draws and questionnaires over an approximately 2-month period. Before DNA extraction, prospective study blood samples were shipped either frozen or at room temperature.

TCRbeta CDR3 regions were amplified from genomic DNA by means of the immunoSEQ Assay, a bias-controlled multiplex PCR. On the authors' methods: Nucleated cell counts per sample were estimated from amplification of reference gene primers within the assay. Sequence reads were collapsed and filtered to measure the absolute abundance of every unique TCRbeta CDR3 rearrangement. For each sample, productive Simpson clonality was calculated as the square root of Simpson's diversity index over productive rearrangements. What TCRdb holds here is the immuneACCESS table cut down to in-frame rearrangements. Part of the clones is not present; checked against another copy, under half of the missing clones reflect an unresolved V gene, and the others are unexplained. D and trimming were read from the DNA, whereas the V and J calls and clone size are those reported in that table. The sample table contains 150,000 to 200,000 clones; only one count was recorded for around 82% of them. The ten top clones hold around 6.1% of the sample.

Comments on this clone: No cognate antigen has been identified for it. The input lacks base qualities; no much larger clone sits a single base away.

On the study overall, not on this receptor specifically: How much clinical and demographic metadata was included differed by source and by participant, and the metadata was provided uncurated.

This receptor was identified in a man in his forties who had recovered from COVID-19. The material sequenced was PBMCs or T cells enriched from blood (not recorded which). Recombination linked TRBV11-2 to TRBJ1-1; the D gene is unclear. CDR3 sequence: CASSQAGIAEAFF. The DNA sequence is TGTGCCAGCAGCCAGGCGGGGATAGCTGAAGCTTTCTTT.